This paragraph covers one T cell receptor beta chain sequence. Its antigen is still unknown. At one of its ends the junction is not consistent with the germline gene, which may arise from a read error. Here immunoSEQ multiplex PCR was the method, and the copy in TCRdb shows in-frame clones only, minus some. The top ten clones hold under 6% of a sample with 70,000 to 85,000 clones, around 81% of them seen once. This sample is part of a study of OX40 agonist ivuxolimab in advanced cancers. Study in general: People in dose escalation had one of these cancers: hepatocellular carcinoma, melanoma, renal cell or head and neck cancer. Study-wide results and caveats: Certain nonresponders additionally had low normalized T-cell clonal expansion. The average count of expanded clones was higher among CD8+ T cells than among CD4+. What antigens the expanded peripheral T cells recognized was never established.

This CDR3 comprises 15 residues. Germline V gene sequence: CDR1 SGHRS, CDR2 YFSETQ. The material sequenced was CD4+ or CD8+ T cells sorted from blood, taken in a trial of the OX40 agonist ivuxolimab. The sequence was collected from an adult with an advanced solid tumor such as melanoma, head and neck, liver or kidney cancer. The rearrangement uses TRBV5-1 and TRBJ2-2; the D gene is possibly TRBD2 (6 bases). CDR3 protein: CASSLGTYGTGELFF. The CDR3 DNA follows: TGCGCCAGCAGTTTGGGGACTTATGGCACCGGGGAGCTGTTTTTT.